This T cell receptor (beta chain) was documented in a study of blood T cell repertoires in COVID-19. Across the study: The samples span acute and convalescent COVID-19 from the United States, Italy and Spain.

Clones were sequenced by immunoSEQ multiplex PCR, and TCRdb holds only the in-frame ones, with some missing. The top ten clones hold about 2.7% of a sample with 330,000 or so clones, roughly 87% of them seen once. Germline CDR1 and CDR2: MNHNY and SVGAGI (reference sequence). The CDR3 length is 13 residues. Unmatched junction bases numbered 8, after V lost 6 bases and J lost 7 bases. The V gene is TRBV6-6, the J gene TRBJ1-2; 7 bases fit TRBD1. The clonotype was recovered from a woman aged 25 to 45 who had recovered from COVID-19. Sequencing was carried out using PBMCs or T cells enriched from blood (not recorded which). CDR3 loop: CASRTGTEGGYTF. CDR3 DNA sequence: TGTGCCAGCAGAACCGGGACAGAAGGTGGCTACACCTTC.